Below are 10 T cell receptor beta chains sequenced from a single sample in a study of blood T cell repertoires in COVID-19. The repertoire was sequenced with immunoSEQ multiplex PCR; TCRdb's copy has only in-frame clones and lacks some. There are some 83,000 clones in the sample; roughly 88% occur only once, and around 7.8% lies in the top ten. The sequenced material came from peripheral blood. The receptors stem from a man aged 50 or older with active COVID-19.

The rearrangement uses TRBV19 and TRBJ2-3, with D possibly being TRBD2 (6 bases). The germline V gene has CDR1 LNHDA and CDR2 SQIVND (reference sequence). The V and J ends lost 1 base and 5 bases respectively, with 19 bases between them. The CDR3 is made up of 17 amino acids. DNA for the CDR3: TGTGCCAGTAGTATAGGGCCCCGGAGGCGGGGCGAAGATACGCAGTATTTT. Translated: CASSIGPRRRGEDTQYF.

The chain combines TRBV5-6 with TRBJ1-4; TRBD1 aligns across 9 bases. Germline-derived CDR1 and CDR2 are SGHDT and YYEEEE. This CDR3 spans 17 amino acids. Unmatched junction bases numbered 4, after V lost 1 base and J lost 0 bases. The CDR3 DNA is TGTGCCAGCAGCTTGAGGACAGGGGTATCAACTAATGAAAAACTGTTTTTT. Protein sequence: CASSLRTGVSTNEKLFF.

The chain employs TRBV11-3 and TRBJ2-7; the match to TRBD1 covers 9 bases. This CDR3 spans 13 amino acids. The ends lost 5 bases at V and 5 bases at J; junction bases unmatched: 4. Germline V gives CDR1 SGHNT, CDR2 YENEEA. The CDR3 sequence: CASSGTGKNEQYF. DNA for the CDR3: TGTGCCAGCAGCGGGACAGGGAAGAACGAGCAGTACTTC.

This clone turned up a few times. The V and J genes are TRBV27 and TRBJ1-1; a possible D gene is TRBD1 (5 bases). Germline CDR1 is MNHEY and CDR2 is SMNVEV (reference sequence). There are 17 residues in the CDR3. The V gene lost 2 bases and the J gene lost 1 base, with 17 bases spanning the gap. CDR3 nucleotides: TGTGCCAGCAGTTTAGCGGGGCCCCAGGAGGGGAACACTGAAGCTTTCTTT. Encoded protein: CASSLAGPQEGNTEAFF.

The CDR3 is CASSSRTDYTEAFF. In DNA, the CDR3 is TGTGCCAGCAGCTCCAGGACAGACTACACTGAAGCTTTCTTT. The J gene is TRBJ1-1, the V gene TRBV5-8; the D gene is possibly TRBD1 (6 bases). With 3 bases removed from V and 3 bases from J, the gap between germline ends came to 12 bases. There are 14 residues in the CDR3. CDR1 is SGHTS, CDR2 YDEGEE, per germline.

This clone was picked up a small number of times. This rearrangement joins TRBV27 to TRBJ2-2; 12 nucleotides agree with TRBD2. The germline gives CDR1 MNHEY, CDR2 SMNVEV (reference sequence). J gave up 6 bases and V 2 bases, and 7 bases lay outside the gene matches. CDR3 size: 17 residues. The CDR3 bases are TGTGCCAGCAGTTTAGGTCTAGCGGGGGGGCGTCCCGGGGAGCTGTTTTTT. This sequence encodes CASSLGLAGGRPGELFF.

This chain connects TRBV7-8 to TRBJ2-2; D possibly corresponds to TRBD2 (6 bases). The CDR3 spans 17 residues. Deletions cut 7 bases from V and 3 bases from J, with 21 bases between. The germline V gene has CDR1 SGHVS and CDR2 FQNEAQ. Written as DNA, the CDR3 is TGTGCCAGCACCAAAAGTCGGCTAGCGTACGACACCGGGGAGCTGTTTTTT. It yields the protein CASTKSRLAYDTGELFF.

The chain has TRBV2 and TRBJ1-4; D unclear. Trimming left V 4 bases short and J 4 bases short, with 25 bases between. This CDR3 has 19 amino acids. The V gene's germline CDR1 is SNHLY and CDR2 FYNNEI. Here the CDR3 reads CASSGSASGTTQSNEKLFF. The CDR3 region has the DNA TGTGCCAGCAGTGGATCAGCGTCTGGAACAACGCAAAGTAATGAAAAACTGTTTTTT.

CDR3 coding DNA: TGTGCCAGCAGCCAAGATGGGAGCTCCTACGAGCAGTACTTC. Its protein is CASSQDGSSYEQYF. The chain uses TRBV3-1 (or the pseudogene TRBV3-2) and TRBJ2-7; perhaps TRBD2 as D (5 bases). The V end was cut by 0 bases, the J end by 0 bases, with 6 bases between. Germline assignment: CDR1 LGHDT and CDR2 YNNKEL (reference sequence). The CDR3 extends over 14 amino acids.

The CDR3 reads CASSPGQATLGGYTF. CDR3 sequence (DNA): TGTGCCAGCAGCCCCGGCCAGGCCACCCTGGGTGGCTACACCTTC. This chain uses TRBV7-8 with TRBJ1-2; D not resolved. V lost 5 bases, J lost 7 bases, and 20 bases lay in between. This CDR3 has 15 residues. The germline gives CDR1 SGHVS, CDR2 FQNEAQ.